This paragraph reports one T cell receptor beta chain. No antigen is known for it. The authors incorporated unique molecular identifiers into the TCR beta cDNA libraries. One entry per CDR3 protein results from TCRdb running MiXCR on the PCR reads. This sample yields hundreds of thousands of distinct CDR3 sequences, of which roughly 29% are seen a single time; around 0.56% belongs to the top ten. The sample belongs to a study of post-analysis software for immune sequencing data. Findings and limits, study-wide: Roughly 5 TRBV segments, TRBV5-6, TRBV5-1 and TRBV20-1 among them, were found more frequent in patients than controls.

Between the trimmed V and J ends, which lost 1 base and 2 bases, there was a span of 14 bases. CDR1 and CDR2 from the germline V gene are KGHSH and LQKENI. The CDR3 length is 16 residues. What was sequenced was blood. This clonotype was obtained from a girl between 10 and 17 years old with multiple sclerosis. This rearrangement joins TRBV18 to TRBJ2-5; TRBD2 might be the D (7 bases). CDR3 sequence (DNA): TGTGCCAGCTCACCACTCAGGGGAGGGAGGCAAGAGACCCAGTACTTC. Encoded protein: CASSPLRGGRQETQYF.